These T cell receptor beta chains were read from a single sample in a study of blood T cells in healthy people across ages. TCRdb re-analysed the 5' RACE reads in MiXCR, keeping a single row per CDR3 protein. This table holds about 1.6 million distinct CDR3 sequences, almost 35% found once. The specimen sequenced was blood. The origin of the receptors is a woman aged 30 to 39 in good health. Each CDR3 is given with its conserved first and last residue. Each record gives: J gene, clone size, D gene, V gene, CDR3 DNA, CDR3 protein. A D gene is named only where the DNA matches it firmly. The size entry is marked missing in some rows and otherwise reads once, few, many or a size class.

J: TRBJ2-3; size: .; D: TRBD2; V: TRBV7-9; DNA: TGTGCCAGCACCCCAACTCTCGGGACTAGCGGTGCAGATACGCAGTATTTT; CDR3: CASTPTLGTSGADTQYF
J: TRBJ2-4; size: few; D: .; V: TRBV27; DNA: TGTGCCAGCAGTACCCCCAGACAGGGACTAGCCAAAAACATTCAGTACTTC; CDR3: CASSTPRQGLAKNIQYF
J: TRBJ1-6; size: .; D: TRBD1; V: TRBV15; DNA: TGTGCCACCAGCGGAGACAGGGACAATAATTCACCCCTCCACTTT; CDR3: CATSGDRDNNSPLHF
J: TRBJ2-3; size: many; D: TRBD1; V: TRBV7-2; DNA: TGTGCCAGCAGCTTAATGGACAGGGGCAATACGCAGTATTTT; CDR3: CASSLMDRGNTQYF
J: TRBJ2-6; size: .; D: TRBD1; V: TRBV15; DNA: TGTGCCACCAGCGCTCGACAGGGATCTGGGGCCAACGTCCTGACTTTC; CDR3: CATSARQGSGANVLTF
J: TRBJ1-2; size: .; D: .; V: TRBV12-3/TRBV12-4; DNA: TGTGCCAGCAGCCGGGGGACCTCCGATGGGGGCTACACCTTC; CDR3: CASSRGTSDGGYTF
J: TRBJ2-1; size: .; D: TRBD1; V: TRBV30; DNA: TGTGCCTGGAGTACAGGGGTCATCGATGAGCAGTTCTTC; CDR3: CAWSTGVIDEQFF
J: TRBJ2-7; size: .; D: TRBD1; V: TRBV4-2; DNA: TGTGCCAGCAGCCCTGGGGACAGGGGCCACGAGCAGTACTTC; CDR3: CASSPGDRGHEQYF
J: TRBJ2-7; size: .; D: .; V: TRBV10-3; DNA: TGTGCCATCAGTGATAATTACGAGCAGTACTTC; CDR3: CAISDNYEQYF
J: TRBJ1-6; size: few; D: .; V: TRBV9; DNA: TGTGCCAGCAGCGTACTCCAGAAAAGCTCCTATAATTCACCCCTCCACTTT; CDR3: CASSVLQKSSYNSPLHF
J: TRBJ2-1; size: many; D: TRBD2; V: TRBV27; DNA: TGTGCCAGCGGCGCGGGGGGTGAGCAGTTCTTC; CDR3: CASGAGGEQFF
J: TRBJ1-5; size: few; D: TRBD1; V: TRBV12-3/TRBV12-4; DNA: TGTGCCAGCAGCTTGGGACAGATCGGCAATCAGCCCCAGCATTTT; CDR3: CASSLGQIGNQPQHF
J: TRBJ1-2; size: few; D: .; V: TRBV25-1; DNA: TGTGCCAGCAGTGAATCGACAGGCTATGGCTACACCTTC; CDR3: CASSESTGYGYTF